Described below is a single T cell receptor (beta chain) sequence and its context. Participants came from 24 US areas, aged about 18 to 90 years. Participant-reported clinical history was the basis for cohort assignment. These data are taken from a study of blood T cell repertoires in COVID-19. Study background: Spain, Italy and the United States supplied samples that represented acute and convalescent COVID-19. PBMCs, B-cell-depleted T cells, or T cells provided the cDNA or gDNA that made up the material.

Some clones are missing from TCRdb's copy, which holds only in-frame ones; the method was immunoSEQ multiplex PCR. The profile shows around 200,000 clones, just under 90% of them singletons. This CDR3 spans 16 amino acids. Germline CDR1 reads SGHAT; CDR2 reads FQNNGV. Trimming removed 5 bases from V and 0 bases from J; junction bases left unmatched: 7. The clonotype comes from a man aged 30-40 years who had recovered from COVID-19. The source material was PBMCs or T cells enriched from blood (not recorded which). The rearrangement joins TRBV11-2 to TRBJ2-3; 8 bases are a match to TRBD1. CDR3 residues: CASSPVTGGSTDTQYF. CDR3 nucleotide sequence: TGTGCCAGCAGCCCGGTTACAGGGGGAAGCACAGATACGCAGTATTTT.